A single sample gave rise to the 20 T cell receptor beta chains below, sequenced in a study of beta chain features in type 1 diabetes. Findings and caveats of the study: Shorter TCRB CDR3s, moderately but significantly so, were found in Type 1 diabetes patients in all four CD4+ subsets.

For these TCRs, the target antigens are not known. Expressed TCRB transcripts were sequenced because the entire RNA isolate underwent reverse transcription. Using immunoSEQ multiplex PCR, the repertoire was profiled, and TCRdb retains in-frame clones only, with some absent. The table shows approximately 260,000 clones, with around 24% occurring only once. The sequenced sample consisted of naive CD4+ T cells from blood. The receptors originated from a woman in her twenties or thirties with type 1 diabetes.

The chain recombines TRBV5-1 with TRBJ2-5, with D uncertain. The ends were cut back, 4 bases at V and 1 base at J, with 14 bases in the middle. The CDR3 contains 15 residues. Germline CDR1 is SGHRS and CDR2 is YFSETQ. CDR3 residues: CASSDPSASQETQYF. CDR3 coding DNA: TGCGCCAGCAGCGACCCTTCAGCGAGCCAAGAGACCCAGTACTTC.

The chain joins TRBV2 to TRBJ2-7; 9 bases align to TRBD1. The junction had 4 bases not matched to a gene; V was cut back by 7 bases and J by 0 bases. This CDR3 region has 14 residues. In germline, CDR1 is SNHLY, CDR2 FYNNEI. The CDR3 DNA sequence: TGTGCCAGCACCGGACAGGGGAGCTCCTACGAGCAGTACTTC. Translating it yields CASTGQGSSYEQYF.

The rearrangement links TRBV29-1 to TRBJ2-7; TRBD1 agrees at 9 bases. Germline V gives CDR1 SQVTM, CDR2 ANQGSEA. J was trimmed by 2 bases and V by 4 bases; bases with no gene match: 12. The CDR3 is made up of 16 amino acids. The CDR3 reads CSVVDRPGQGTYEQYF. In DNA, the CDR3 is TGCAGCGTTGTGGATAGACCGGGACAGGGAACCTACGAGCAGTACTTC.

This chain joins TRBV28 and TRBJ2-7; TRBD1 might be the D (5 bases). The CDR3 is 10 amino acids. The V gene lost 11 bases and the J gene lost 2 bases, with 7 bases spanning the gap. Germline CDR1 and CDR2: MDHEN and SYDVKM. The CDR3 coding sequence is TGTGCCTCAGGGACCTACGAGCAGTACTTC. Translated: CASGTYEQYF. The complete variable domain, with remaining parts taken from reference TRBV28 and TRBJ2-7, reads DVKVTQSSRYLVKRTGEKVFLECVQDMDHENMFWYRQDPGLGLRLIYFSYDVKMKEKGDIPEGYSVSREKKERFSLILESASTNQTSMYLCASGTYEQYFGPGTRLTVT.

The CDR3 protein is CASSQDARTVHTEAFF. The CDR3 coding sequence is TGTGCCAGCAGCCAAGACGCCCGGACAGTCCACACTGAAGCTTTCTTT. The chain links TRBV14 to TRBJ1-1; TRBD1 might be the D (6 bases). The V gene's germline CDR1 is SGHDN and CDR2 FVKESK. V dropped 0 bases and J dropped 3 bases, with 14 bases sitting between them. The CDR3 runs 16 residues.

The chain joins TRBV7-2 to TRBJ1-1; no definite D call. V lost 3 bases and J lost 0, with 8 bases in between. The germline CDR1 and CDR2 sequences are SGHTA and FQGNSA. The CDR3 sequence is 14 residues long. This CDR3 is CASSFYSMNTEAFF. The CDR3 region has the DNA TGTGCCAGCAGCTTCTACTCAATGAACACTGAAGCTTTCTTT.

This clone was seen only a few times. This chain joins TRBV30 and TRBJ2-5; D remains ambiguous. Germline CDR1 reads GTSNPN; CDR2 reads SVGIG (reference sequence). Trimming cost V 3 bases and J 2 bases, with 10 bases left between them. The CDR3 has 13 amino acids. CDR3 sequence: CAWRRIDQETQYF. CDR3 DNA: TGTGCCTGGAGGCGGATTGATCAAGAGACCCAGTACTTC.

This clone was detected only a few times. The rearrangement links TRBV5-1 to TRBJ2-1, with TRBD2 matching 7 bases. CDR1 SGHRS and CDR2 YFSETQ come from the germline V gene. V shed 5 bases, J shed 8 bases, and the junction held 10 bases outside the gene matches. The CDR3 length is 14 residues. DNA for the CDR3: TGCGCCAGCAGTTATCCAGCGGGGATAGATGAGCAGTTCTTC. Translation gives CASSYPAGIDEQFF.

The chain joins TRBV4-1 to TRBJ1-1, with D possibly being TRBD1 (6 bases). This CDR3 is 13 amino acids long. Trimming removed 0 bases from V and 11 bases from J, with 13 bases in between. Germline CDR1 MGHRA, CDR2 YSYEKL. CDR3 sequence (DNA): TGCGCCAGCAGCCAAGAAAGGGGGTTCGGGGCTTTCTTT. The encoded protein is CASSQERGFGAFF.

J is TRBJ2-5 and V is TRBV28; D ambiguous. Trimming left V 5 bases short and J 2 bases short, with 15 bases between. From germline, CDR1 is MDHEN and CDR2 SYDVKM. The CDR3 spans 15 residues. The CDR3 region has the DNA TGTGCCAGCAGTCCAAGCTGGGCTTTTCAAGAGACCCAGTACTTC. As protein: CASSPSWAFQETQYF.

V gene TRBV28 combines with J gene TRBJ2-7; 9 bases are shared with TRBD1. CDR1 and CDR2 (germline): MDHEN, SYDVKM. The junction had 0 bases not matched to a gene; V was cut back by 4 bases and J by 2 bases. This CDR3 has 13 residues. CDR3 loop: CASSWTGAYEQYF. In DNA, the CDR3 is TGTGCCAGCAGTTGGACAGGGGCCTACGAGCAGTACTTC.

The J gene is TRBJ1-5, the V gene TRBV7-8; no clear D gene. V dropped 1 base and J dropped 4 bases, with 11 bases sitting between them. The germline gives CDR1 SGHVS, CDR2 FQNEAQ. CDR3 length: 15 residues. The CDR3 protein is CASSLGQAKNQPQHF. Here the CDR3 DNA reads TGTGCCAGCAGCTTAGGGCAGGCGAAAAATCAGCCCCAGCATTTT.

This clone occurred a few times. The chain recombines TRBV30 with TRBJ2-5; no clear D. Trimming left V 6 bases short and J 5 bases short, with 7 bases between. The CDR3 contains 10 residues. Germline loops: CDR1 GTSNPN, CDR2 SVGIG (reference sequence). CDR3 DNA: TGTGCCTGTACTACCGAGACCCAGTACTTC. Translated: CACTTETQYF.

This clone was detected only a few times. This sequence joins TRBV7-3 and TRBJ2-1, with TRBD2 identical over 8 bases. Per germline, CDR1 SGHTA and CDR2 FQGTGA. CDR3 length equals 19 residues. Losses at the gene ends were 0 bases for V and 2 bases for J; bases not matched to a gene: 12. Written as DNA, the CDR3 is TGTGCCAGCAGCTTAACTCCGCCTTTAGCGGGACGTACCTACAATGAGCAGTTCTTC. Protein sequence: CASSLTPPLAGRTYNEQFF.

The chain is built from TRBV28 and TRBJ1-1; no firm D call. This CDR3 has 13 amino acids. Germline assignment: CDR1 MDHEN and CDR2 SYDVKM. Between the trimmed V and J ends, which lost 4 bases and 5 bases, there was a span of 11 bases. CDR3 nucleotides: TGTGCCAGCAGTTCGTTGGACTTAACTGAAGCTTTCTTT. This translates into CASSSLDLTEAFF.

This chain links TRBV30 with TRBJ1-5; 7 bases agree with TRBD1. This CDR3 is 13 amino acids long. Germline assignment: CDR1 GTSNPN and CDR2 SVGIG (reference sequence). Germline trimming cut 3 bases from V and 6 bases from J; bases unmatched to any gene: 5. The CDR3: CAWSTGVGQPQHF. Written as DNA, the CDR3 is TGTGCCTGGAGCACAGGGGTAGGTCAGCCCCAGCATTTT.

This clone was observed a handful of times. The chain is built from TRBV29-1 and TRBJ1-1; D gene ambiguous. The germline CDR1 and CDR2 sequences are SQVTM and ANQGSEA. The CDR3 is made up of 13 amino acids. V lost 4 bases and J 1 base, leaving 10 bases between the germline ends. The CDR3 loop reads CSVAHRPNTEAFF. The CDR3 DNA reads TGCAGCGTTGCTCACAGACCGAACACTGAAGCTTTCTTT.

The CDR3 loop reads CASSPSGSGTYEQYF. The CDR3 DNA reads as TGTGCCAGCTCACCCTCGGGATCGGGGACCTACGAGCAGTACTTC. The gene calls are TRBV18 and TRBJ2-7; D may be TRBD2 (5 bases). The V and J ends lost 3 bases and 2 bases respectively, with 14 bases between them. In germline, CDR1 is KGHSH, CDR2 LQKENI. The CDR3 is made up of 15 amino acids.

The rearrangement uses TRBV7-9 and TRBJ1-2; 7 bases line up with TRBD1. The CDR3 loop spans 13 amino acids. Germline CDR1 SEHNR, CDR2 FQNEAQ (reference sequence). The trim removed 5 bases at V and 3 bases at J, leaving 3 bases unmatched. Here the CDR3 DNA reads TGTGCCAGCAGCAGAGGACAGGACTATGGCTACACCTTC. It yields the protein CASSRGQDYGYTF.

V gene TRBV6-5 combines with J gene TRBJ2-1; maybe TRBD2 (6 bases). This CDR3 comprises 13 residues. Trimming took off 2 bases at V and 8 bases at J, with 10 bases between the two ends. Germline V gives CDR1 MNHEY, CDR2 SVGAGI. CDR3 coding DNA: TGTGCCAGCAGTTACGTGACTAGTCATGAGCAGTTCTTC. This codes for CASSYVTSHEQFF.